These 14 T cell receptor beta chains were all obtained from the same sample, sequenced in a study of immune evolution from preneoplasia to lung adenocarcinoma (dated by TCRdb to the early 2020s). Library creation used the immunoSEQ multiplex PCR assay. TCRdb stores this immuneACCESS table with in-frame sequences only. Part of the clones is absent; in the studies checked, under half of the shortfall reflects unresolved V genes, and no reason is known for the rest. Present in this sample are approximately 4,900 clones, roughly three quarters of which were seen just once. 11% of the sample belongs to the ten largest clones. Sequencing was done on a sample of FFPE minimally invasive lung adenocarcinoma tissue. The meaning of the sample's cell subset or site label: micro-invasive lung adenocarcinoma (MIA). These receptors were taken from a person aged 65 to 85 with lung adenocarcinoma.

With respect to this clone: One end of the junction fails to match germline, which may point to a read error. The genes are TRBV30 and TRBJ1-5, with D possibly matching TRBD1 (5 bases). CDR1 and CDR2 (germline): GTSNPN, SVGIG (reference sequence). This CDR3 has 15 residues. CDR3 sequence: CVWSPGLYSNQPQHF. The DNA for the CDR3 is TGTGTCTGGAGTCCGGGACTTTATAGCAATCAGCCCCAGCATTTT.

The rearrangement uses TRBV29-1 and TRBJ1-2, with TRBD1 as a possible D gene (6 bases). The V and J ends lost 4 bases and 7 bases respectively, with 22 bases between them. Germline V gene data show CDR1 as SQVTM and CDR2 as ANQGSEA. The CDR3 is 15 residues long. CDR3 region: CSVGHIYTGIGGYTF. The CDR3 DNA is TGCAGCGTTGGCCACATTTATACAGGGATCGGTGGCTACACCTTC.

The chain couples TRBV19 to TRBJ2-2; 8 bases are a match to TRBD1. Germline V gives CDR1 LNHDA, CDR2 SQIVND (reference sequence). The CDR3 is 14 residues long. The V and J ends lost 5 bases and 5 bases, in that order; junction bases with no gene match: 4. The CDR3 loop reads CASSDRGRTGELFF. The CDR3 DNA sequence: TGTGCCAGTAGTGACAGGGGAAGGACCGGGGAGCTGTTTTTT.

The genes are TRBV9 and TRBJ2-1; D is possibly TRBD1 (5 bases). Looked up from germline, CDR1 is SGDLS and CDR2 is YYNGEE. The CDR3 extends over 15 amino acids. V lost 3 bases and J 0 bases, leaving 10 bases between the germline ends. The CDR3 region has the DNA TGTGCCAGCAGCGCTGACAGTTACTCCTACAATGAGCAGTTCTTC. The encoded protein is CASSADSYSYNEQFF.

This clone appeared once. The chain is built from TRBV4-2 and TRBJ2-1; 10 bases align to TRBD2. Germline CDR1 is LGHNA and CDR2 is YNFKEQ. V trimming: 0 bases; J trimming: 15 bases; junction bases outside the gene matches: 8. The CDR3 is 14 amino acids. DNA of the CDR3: TGTGCCAGCAGCCAAGAAGAAGCGGGAGGGCCATCGTTCTTC. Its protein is CASSQEEAGGPSFF.

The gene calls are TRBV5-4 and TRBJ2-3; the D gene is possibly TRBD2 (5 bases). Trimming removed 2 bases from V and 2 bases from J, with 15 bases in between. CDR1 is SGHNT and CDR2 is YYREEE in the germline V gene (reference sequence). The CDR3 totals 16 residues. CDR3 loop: CASSLKLSGDTDTQYF. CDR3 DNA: TGTGCCAGCAGCTTAAAGCTCTCCGGGGACACAGATACGCAGTATTTT.

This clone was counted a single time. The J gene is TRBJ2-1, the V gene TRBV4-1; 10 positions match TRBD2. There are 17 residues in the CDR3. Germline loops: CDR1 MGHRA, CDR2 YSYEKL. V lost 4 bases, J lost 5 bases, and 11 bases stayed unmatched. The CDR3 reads CASSLIQGTSVNNEQFF. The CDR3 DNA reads TGCGCCAGCAGCCTGATACAAGGGACTAGCGTTAACAATGAGCAGTTCTTC.

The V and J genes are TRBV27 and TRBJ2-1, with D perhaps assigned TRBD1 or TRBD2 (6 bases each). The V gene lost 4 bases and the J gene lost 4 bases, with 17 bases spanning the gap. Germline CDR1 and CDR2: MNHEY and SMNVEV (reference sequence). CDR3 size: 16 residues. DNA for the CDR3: TGTGCCAGCAGTTCGAAGGGGGGCAGGGTTTACAATGAGCAGTTCTTC. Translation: CASSSKGGRVYNEQFF.

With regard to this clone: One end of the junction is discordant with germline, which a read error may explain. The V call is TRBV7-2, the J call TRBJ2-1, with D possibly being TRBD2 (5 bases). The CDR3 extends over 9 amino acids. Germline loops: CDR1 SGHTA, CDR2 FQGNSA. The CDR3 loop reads CAGPSLEVF. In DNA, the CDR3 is TGTGCCGGGCCTAGCTTAGAGGTCTTC.

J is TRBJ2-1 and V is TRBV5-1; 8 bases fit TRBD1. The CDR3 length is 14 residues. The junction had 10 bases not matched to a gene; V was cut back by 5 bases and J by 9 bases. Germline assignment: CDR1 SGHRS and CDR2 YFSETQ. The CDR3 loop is CASSDRGARGEQFF. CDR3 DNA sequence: TGCGCCAGCAGTGACAGGGGCGCGAGGGGTGAGCAGTTCTTC.

CDR3 coding DNA: TGTGCCAGCAGCTCCTCCGGGACCGAACGTTCTAGCGAGCAGTACTTC. As protein: CASSSSGTERSSEQYF. This chain joins TRBV7-2 and TRBJ2-7; tentatively, D is TRBD1 or TRBD2 (5 bases each). The CDR3 runs 16 residues. The ends were cut back, 4 bases at V and 6 bases at J, with 22 bases in the middle. Germline V gene sequence: CDR1 SGHTA, CDR2 FQGNSA. Full variable domain (rest looked up from reference TRBV7-2 and TRBJ2-7): GAGVSQSPSNKVTEKGKDVELRCDPISGHTALYWYRQSLGQGLEFLIYFQGNSAPDKSGLPSDRFSAERTGGSVSTLTIQRTQQEDSAVYLCASSSSGTERSSEQYFGPGTRLTVT.

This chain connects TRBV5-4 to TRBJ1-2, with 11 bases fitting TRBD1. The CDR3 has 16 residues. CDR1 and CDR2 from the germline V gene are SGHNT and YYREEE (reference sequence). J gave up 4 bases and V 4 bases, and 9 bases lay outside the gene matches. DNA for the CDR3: TGTGCCAGCAGCCACTGGGACAGGGGGTTTGGCTATGGCTACACCTTC. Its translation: CASSHWDRGFGYGYTF.

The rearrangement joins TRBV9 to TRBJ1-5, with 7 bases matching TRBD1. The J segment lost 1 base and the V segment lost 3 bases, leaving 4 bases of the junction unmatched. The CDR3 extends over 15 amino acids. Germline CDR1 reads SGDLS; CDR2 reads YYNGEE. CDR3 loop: CASSAQGVSNQPQHF. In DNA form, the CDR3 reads TGTGCCAGCAGCGCCCAGGGGGTGAGCAATCAGCCCCAGCATTTT.

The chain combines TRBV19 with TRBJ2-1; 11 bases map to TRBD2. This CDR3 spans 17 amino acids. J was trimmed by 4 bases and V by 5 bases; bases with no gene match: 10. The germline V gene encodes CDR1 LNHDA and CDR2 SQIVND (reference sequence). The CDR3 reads CASSPRLAGTQYNEQFF. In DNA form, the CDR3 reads TGTGCCAGTAGTCCGCGACTAGCGGGGACCCAATACAATGAGCAGTTCTTC.